This TCR beta chain is drawn from a study of CD8 T cells in ankylosing spondylitis. Broader study findings: Enrichment of disease-linked clones was reportedly significant in matched ankylosing spondylitis synovial fluid.

Turning to this clonotype: The antigen remains unidentified.

Construction of TCR beta libraries was performed using quantitative 5'-RACE with molecular barcodes. TCRdb reanalysed the 5' RACE reads using MiXCR and keeps one entry per CDR3 protein. In the table there are some 130,000 distinct CDR3 sequences, approximately 14% of which are singletons. The V gene's germline CDR1 is SGHDT and CDR2 YYEEEE. V gave up 7 bases and J gave up 1 base; unmatched junction bases: 5. The CDR3 runs to 14 residues. This chain connects TRBV5-6 to TRBJ2-5, with 9 bases that match TRBD2. Material for sequencing was blood, either unsorted or a sorted T cell fraction (not recorded which). The clonotype was recovered from a female donor with ankylosing spondylitis or in good health (not recorded which). The CDR3 region has the DNA TGTGCCAGCTCTGGCGGGAGGGCCCAAGAGACCCAGTACTTC. It specifies CASSGGRAQETQYF.